The clone carrying this TCR beta chain turned up a few times. Germline lookup yields CDR1 MDHEN and CDR2 SYDVKM. Trimming took off 6 bases at V and 0 bases at J, with 2 bases between the two ends. The CDR3 is 12 residues long. Expressed TCRB transcripts got sequenced, as all isolated RNA was reverse transcribed. Sequencing used immunoSEQ multiplex PCR; TCRdb keeps in-frame clones, though not all of them. The data hold about 470,000 clones, with 30% observed a single time. The record originates from a study of beta chain features in type 1 diabetes. This clonotype originated in a man between 18 and 29 years old in good health. V and J are TRBV28 and TRBJ1-4, with D unresolved. The sample taken for sequencing was naive CD4+ T cells from blood. CDR3 protein: CASSTTNEKLFF. In nucleotides, the CDR3 is TGTGCCAGCAGCACAACTAATGAAAAACTGTTTTTT.